A selection of T cell receptor beta chains follows, all from one sample in a study of blood T cell repertoires in COVID-19. Repertoires were generated with immunoSEQ multiplex PCR, while TCRdb's copy carries only in-frame clones and drops some. The data show about 160,000 clones, around 74% seen once. Sequencing was performed on peripheral blood. All receptors derive from a man between 65 and 80 years old with acute or convalescent COVID-19. The CDR3 runs from the conserved cysteine through the conserved F or W. Each record gives: CDR3 protein, V gene, J gene, D gene. A D gene is named only where the DNA matches it firmly.

CDR3 protein: CASSLAGPGNTIYF
V gene: TRBV5-4
J gene: TRBJ1-3
D gene: -

CDR3 protein: CASSPQGWDGYTF
V gene: TRBV5-6
J gene: TRBJ1-2
D gene: -

CDR3 protein: CASSVVGSSYNEQFF
V gene: TRBV9
J gene: TRBJ2-1
D gene: -

CDR3 protein: CASMTTGGSNEQFF
V gene: TRBV6-6
J gene: TRBJ2-1
D gene: -

CDR3 protein: CASSELQTQGELAKNIQYF
V gene: TRBV2
J gene: TRBJ2-4
D gene: TRBD1

CDR3 protein: CASSVEGLAGADTQYF
V gene: TRBV9
J gene: TRBJ2-3
D gene: TRBD2

CDR3 protein: CASSLPQGHYGYTF
V gene: TRBV7-9
J gene: TRBJ1-2
D gene: -

CDR3 protein: CASSVTGNTEAFF
V gene: TRBV9
J gene: TRBJ1-1
D gene: -

CDR3 protein: CASKGQPKETQYF
V gene: TRBV27
J gene: TRBJ2-5
D gene: TRBD1

CDR3 protein: CASAEGTEYNEQFF
V gene: TRBV6-5
J gene: TRBJ2-1
D gene: -

CDR3 protein: CASSLEGHSTDTQYF
V gene: TRBV13
J gene: TRBJ2-3
D gene: -

CDR3 protein: CATSGSGYYEQYF
V gene: TRBV24-1
J gene: TRBJ2-7
D gene: -

CDR3 protein: CASSISTGGKNQPQHF
V gene: TRBV19
J gene: TRBJ1-5
D gene: TRBD1

CDR3 protein: CASRPRVGNSPLHF
V gene: TRBV5-6
J gene: TRBJ1-6
D gene: -

CDR3 protein: CASSPTGGGETQYF
V gene: TRBV3-1/TRBV3-2
J gene: TRBJ2-5
D gene: TRBD2

CDR3 protein: CASSTDGVIAQHF
V gene: TRBV2
J gene: TRBJ1-5
D gene: -

CDR3 protein: CASSPSGQFNSPLHF
V gene: TRBV18
J gene: TRBJ1-6
D gene: -

CDR3 protein: CASYGVPYEQYF
V gene: TRBV18
J gene: TRBJ2-7
D gene: -

CDR3 protein: CASSPGQGALMAEKLFF
V gene: TRBV9
J gene: TRBJ1-4
D gene: TRBD1

CDR3 protein: CASSLVGTGFQETQYF
V gene: TRBV7-2
J gene: TRBJ2-5
D gene: TRBD1

CDR3 protein: CSAIPLLGETEAFF
V gene: TRBV29-1
J gene: TRBJ1-1
D gene: -

CDR3 protein: CASSPPPGLPYGYTF
V gene: TRBV18
J gene: TRBJ1-2
D gene: -

CDR3 protein: CASSPQEHTDTQYF
V gene: TRBV18
J gene: TRBJ2-3
D gene: -

CDR3 protein: CASSLGSTTNYGYTF
V gene: TRBV7-9
J gene: TRBJ1-2
D gene: -

CDR3 protein: CASSFSYPTDTQYF
V gene: TRBV27
J gene: TRBJ2-3
D gene: -

CDR3 protein: CASSRRGAGGPQETQYF
V gene: TRBV11-3
J gene: TRBJ2-5
D gene: TRBD2

CDR3 protein: CASSTARLETQYF
V gene: TRBV7-2
J gene: TRBJ2-5
D gene: -

CDR3 protein: CATSDLGEGLKDTQYF
V gene: TRBV24-1
J gene: TRBJ2-3
D gene: TRBD2

CDR3 protein: CASSGWGVNSGANVLTF
V gene: TRBV6-1
J gene: TRBJ2-6
D gene: -

CDR3 protein: CASSFQWETQYF
V gene: TRBV28
J gene: TRBJ2-5
D gene: -

CDR3 protein: CASSEGQGANTGELFF
V gene: TRBV19
J gene: TRBJ2-2
D gene: TRBD1

CDR3 protein: CASSQRQVLSGNTIYF
V gene: TRBV14
J gene: TRBJ1-3
D gene: -

CDR3 protein: CASSLESGQVYEQYF
V gene: TRBV5-1
J gene: TRBJ2-7
D gene: TRBD1

CDR3 protein: CASSVQGNTEAFF
V gene: TRBV12-3/TRBV12-4
J gene: TRBJ1-1
D gene: -

CDR3 protein: CASSFPSRNTIYF
V gene: TRBV13
J gene: TRBJ1-3
D gene: -

CDR3 protein: CASSPFEGALRYEQYF
V gene: TRBV14
J gene: TRBJ2-7
D gene: TRBD1

CDR3 protein: CASSLVGRGDEQYF
V gene: TRBV28
J gene: TRBJ2-7
D gene: -

CDR3 protein: CASSLTGFEQYF
V gene: TRBV27
J gene: TRBJ2-7
D gene: -

CDR3 protein: CASSETGGYGYGYTF
V gene: TRBV2
J gene: TRBJ1-2
D gene: TRBD1

CDR3 protein: CASSPTEGLQYNEQFF
V gene: TRBV28
J gene: TRBJ2-1
D gene: -

CDR3 protein: CASSLTARNTEAFF
V gene: TRBV5-1
J gene: TRBJ1-1
D gene: -

CDR3 protein: CASSPGRGPKNQPQHF
V gene: TRBV27
J gene: TRBJ1-5
D gene: TRBD1

CDR3 protein: CASSLLGGRESPLHF
V gene: TRBV5-1
J gene: TRBJ1-6
D gene: -

CDR3 protein: CASSFVNRILNYGYTF
V gene: TRBV7-2
J gene: TRBJ1-2
D gene: -

CDR3 protein: CASSGPPGTGGVIYGYTF
V gene: TRBV25-1
J gene: TRBJ1-2
D gene: TRBD1